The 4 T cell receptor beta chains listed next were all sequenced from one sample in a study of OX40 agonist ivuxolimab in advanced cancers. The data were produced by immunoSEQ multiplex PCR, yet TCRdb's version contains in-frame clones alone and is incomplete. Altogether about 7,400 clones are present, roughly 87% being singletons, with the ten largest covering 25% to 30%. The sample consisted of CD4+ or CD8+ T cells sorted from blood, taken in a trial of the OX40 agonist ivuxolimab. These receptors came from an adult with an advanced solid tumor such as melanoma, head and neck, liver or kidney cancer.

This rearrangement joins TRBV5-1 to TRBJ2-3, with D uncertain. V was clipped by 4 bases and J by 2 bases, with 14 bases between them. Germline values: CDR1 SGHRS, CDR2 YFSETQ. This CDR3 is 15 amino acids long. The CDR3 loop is CASSPVMSTTDTQYF. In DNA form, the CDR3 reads TGCGCCAGCAGCCCCGTTATGTCTACCACAGATACGCAGTATTTT.

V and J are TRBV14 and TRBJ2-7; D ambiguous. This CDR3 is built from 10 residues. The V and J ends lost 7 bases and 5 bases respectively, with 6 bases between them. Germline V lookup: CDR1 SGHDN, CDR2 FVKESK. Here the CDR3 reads CASKDDEQYF. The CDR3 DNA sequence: TGTGCCAGCAAAGACGACGAGCAGTACTTC.

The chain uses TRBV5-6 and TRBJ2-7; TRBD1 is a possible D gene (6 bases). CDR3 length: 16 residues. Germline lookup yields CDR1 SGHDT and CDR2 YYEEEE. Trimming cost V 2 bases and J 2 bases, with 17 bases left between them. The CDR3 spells CASSLKGYRATYEQYF. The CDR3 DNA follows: TGTGCCAGCAGCTTAAAGGGTTACAGGGCTACCTACGAGCAGTACTTC.

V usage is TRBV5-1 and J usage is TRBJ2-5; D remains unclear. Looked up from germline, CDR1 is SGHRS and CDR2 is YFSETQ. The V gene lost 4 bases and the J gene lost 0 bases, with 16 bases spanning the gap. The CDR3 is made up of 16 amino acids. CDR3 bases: TGCGCCAGCAGCCTCGGCACCCTTCGGTACCAAGAGACCCAGTACTTC. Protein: CASSLGTLRYQETQYF.